This T cell receptor beta chain was obtained from a study of CD8 T cells in ankylosing spondylitis. Many counts were recorded for this clonotype. TCRdb redid the calling of the 5' RACE reads with MiXCR, one entry per CDR3 protein. The repertoire consists of about 160,000 distinct CDR3 sequences, with 18% occurring once and the leading ten covering 7.8%. Trimming took 5 bases from V and 3 from J, leaving 13 bases between them. The CDR3 is 15 residues long. Germline loops: CDR1 MDHEN, CDR2 SYDVKM. The V call is TRBV28, the J call TRBJ1-4, with no clear D. Specimen: blood, either unsorted or a sorted T cell fraction (not recorded which). The receptor was derived from a male donor with ankylosing spondylitis or in good health (not recorded which). CDR3: CASSLRATANEKLFF. CDR3 sequence (DNA): TGTGCCAGCAGTCTTAGGGCGACGGCTAATGAAAAACTGTTTTTT.